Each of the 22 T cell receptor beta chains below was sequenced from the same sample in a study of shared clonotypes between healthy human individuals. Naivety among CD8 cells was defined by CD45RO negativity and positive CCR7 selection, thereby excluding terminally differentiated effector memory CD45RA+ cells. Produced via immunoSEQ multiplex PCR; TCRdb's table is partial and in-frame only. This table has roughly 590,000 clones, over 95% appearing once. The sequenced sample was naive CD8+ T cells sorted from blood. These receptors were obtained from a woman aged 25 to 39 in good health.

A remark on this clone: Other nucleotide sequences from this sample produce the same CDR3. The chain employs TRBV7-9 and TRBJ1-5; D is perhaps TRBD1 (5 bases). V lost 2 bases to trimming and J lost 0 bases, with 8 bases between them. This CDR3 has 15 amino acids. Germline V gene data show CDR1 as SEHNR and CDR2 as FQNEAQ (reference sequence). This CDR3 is CASSLIGDSNQPQHF. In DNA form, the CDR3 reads TGTGCCAGCAGCTTAATAGGGGATAGCAATCAGCCCCAGCATTTT.

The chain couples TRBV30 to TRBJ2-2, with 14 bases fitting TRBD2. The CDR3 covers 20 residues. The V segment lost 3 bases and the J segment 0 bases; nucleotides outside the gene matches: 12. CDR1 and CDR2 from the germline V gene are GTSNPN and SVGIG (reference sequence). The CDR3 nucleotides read TGTGCCTGGAGAAGACTAGCGGGGGGGTGGATGACATCGAACACCGGGGAGCTGTTTTTT. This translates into CAWRRLAGGWMTSNTGELFF.

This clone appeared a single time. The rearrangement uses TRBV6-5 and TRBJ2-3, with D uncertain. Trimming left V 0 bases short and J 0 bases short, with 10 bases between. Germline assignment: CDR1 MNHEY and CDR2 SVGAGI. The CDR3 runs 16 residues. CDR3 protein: CASSYSPLPSTDTQYF. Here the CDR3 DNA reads TGTGCCAGCAGTTACTCTCCCCTACCAAGCACAGATACGCAGTATTTT.

Here the CDR3 DNA reads TGTGCCATCGCCGGGACTAGCGGGAGAAGGACAGATACGCAGTATTTT. Residues: CAIAGTSGRRTDTQYF. The genes are TRBV10-3 and TRBJ2-3, with 14 nucleotides matching TRBD2. Germline V gene data show CDR1 as ENHRY and CDR2 as SYGVKD. V trimming: 8 bases; J trimming: 3 bases; junction bases outside the gene matches: 7. The CDR3 contains 16 residues.

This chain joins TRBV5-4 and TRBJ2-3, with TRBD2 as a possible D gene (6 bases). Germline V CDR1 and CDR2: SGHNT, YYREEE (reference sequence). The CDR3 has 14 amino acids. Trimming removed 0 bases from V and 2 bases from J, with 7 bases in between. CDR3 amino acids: CASSLGEDTDTQYF. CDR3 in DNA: TGTGCCAGCAGCTTGGGGGAGGACACAGATACGCAGTATTTT.

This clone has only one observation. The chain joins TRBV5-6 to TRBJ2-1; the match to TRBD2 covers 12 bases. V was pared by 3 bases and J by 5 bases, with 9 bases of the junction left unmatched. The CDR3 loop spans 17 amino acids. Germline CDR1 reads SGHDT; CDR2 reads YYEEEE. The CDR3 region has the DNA TGTGCCAGCAGCTCCACGGCCGGACTAGCGGGAAACAATGAGCAGTTCTTC. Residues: CASSSTAGLAGNNEQFF.

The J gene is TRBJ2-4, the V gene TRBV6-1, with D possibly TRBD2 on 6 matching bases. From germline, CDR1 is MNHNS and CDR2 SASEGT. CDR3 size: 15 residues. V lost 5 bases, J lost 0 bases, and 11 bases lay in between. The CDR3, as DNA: TGTGCCAGCAGTCAGCAGGGACTAGCCAAAAACATTCAGTACTTC. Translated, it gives CASSQQGLAKNIQYF.

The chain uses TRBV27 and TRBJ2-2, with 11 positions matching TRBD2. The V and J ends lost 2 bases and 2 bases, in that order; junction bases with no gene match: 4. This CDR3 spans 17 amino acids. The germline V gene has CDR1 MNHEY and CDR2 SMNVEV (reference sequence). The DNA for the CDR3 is TGTGCCAGCAGTTTAGTAGCGGGGGGGAGTAACACCGGGGAGCTGTTTTTT. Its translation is CASSLVAGGSNTGELFF.

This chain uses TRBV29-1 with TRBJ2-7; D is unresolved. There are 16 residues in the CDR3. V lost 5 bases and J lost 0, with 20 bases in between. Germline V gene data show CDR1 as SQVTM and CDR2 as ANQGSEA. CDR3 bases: TGCAGCGTTCAGGAACCAGATGACGGAAGCTCCTACGAGCAGTACTTC. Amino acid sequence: CSVQEPDDGSSYEQYF.

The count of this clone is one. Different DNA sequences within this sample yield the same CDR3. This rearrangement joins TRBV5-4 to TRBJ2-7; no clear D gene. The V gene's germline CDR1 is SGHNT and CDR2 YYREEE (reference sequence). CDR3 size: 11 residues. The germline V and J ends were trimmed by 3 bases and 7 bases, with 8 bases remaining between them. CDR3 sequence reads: CASSSLGEQYF. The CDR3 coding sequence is TGTGCCAGCAGCTCGCTGGGGGAGCAGTACTTC.

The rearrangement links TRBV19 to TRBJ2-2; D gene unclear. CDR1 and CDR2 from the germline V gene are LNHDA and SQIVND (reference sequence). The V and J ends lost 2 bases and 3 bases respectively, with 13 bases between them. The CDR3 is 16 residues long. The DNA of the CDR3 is TGTGCCAGTAGTATATATCTCTTGACTGACACCGGGGAGCTGTTTTTT. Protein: CASSIYLLTDTGELFF.

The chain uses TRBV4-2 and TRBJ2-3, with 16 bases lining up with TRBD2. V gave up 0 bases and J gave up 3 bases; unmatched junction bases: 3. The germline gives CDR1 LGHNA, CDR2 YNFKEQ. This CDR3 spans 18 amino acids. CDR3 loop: CASSQDLGLAGGTDTQYF. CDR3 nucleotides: TGTGCCAGCAGCCAAGATTTGGGACTAGCGGGAGGGACAGATACGCAGTATTTT.

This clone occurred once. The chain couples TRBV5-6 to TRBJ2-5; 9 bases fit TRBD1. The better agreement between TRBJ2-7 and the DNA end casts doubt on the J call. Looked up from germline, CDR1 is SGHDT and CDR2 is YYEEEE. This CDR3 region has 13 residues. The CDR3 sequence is CASSWGQGHEQYF. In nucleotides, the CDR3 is TGTGCCAGCAGCTGGGGACAGGGCCACGAGCAGTACTTC.

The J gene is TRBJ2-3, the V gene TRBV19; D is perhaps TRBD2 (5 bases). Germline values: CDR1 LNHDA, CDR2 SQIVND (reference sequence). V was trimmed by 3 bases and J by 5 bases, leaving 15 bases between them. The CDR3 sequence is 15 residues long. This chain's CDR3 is CASSMSRSGLDTQYF. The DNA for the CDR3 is TGTGCCAGTAGTATGTCCCGCAGCGGATTAGATACGCAGTATTTT.

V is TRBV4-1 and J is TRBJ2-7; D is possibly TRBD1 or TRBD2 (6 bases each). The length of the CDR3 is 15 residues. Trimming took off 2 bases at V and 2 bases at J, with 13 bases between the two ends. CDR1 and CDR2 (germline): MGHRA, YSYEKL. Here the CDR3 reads CASSQRKGGAYEQYF. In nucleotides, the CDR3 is TGCGCCAGCAGCCAAAGAAAGGGGGGTGCCTACGAGCAGTACTTC.

CDR3 nucleotide sequence: TGTGCCTGGAGTCTCCGGGACAGGCGCGAAAAACTGTTTTTT. Translated: CAWSLRDRREKLFF. The chain has TRBV30 and TRBJ1-4; 8 nucleotides align to TRBD1. From germline, CDR1 is GTSNPN and CDR2 SVGIG (reference sequence). The CDR3 covers 14 residues. V lost 2 bases and J lost 8; bases outside the gene matches: 7.

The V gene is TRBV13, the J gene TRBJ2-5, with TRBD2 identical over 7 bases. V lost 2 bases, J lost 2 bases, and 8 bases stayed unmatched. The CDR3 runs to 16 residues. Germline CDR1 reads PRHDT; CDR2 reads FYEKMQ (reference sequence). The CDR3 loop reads CASSLRLAELQETQYF. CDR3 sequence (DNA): TGTGCCAGCAGCTTAAGGCTAGCGGAACTTCAAGAGACCCAGTACTTC.

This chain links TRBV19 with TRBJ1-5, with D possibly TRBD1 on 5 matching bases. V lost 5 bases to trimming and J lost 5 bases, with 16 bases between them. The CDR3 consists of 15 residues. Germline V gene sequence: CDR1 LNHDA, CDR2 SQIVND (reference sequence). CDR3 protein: CASSYGAGGHQPQHF. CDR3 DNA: TGTGCCAGTAGTTACGGGGCCGGCGGGCATCAGCCCCAGCATTTT.

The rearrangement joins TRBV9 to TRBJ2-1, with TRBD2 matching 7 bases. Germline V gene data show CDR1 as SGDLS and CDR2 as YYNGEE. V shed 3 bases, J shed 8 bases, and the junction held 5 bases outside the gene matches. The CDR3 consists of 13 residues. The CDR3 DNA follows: TGTGCCAGCAGCGGGACTAGTCACGATGAGCAGTTCTTC. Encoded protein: CASSGTSHDEQFF.

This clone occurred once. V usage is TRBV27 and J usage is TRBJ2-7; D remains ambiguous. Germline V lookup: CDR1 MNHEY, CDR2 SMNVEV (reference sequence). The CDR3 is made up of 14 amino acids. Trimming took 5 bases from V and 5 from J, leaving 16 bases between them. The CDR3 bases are TGTGCCAGCAGTCCACTATCTGGGCTACACGAGCAGTACTTC. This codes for CASSPLSGLHEQYF.

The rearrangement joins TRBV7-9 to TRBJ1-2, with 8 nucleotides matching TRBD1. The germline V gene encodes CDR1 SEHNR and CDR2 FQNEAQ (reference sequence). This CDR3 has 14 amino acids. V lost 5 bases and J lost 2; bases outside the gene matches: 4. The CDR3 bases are TGTGCCAGCAGCCTCCGGACAGGGAACTATGGCTACACCTTC. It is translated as CASSLRTGNYGYTF.

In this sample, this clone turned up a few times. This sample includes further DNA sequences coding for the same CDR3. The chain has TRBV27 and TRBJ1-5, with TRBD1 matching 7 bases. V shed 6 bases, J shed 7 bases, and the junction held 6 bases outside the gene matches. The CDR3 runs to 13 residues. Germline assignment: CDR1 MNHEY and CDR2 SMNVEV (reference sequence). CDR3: CASRQGTGQPQHF. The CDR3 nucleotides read TGTGCCAGCAGACAGGGGACGGGGCAGCCCCAGCATTTT.